The source of this T cell receptor beta chain is a study of T cell repertoires in cytomegalovirus infection. Study-wide findings and caveats: HLA-C-restricted CMV-specific TCR beta clonotypes were dominant in the ex vivo response.

Using its own MiXCR run on the reads, TCRdb lists one record per CDR3 protein. Of some 700,000 distinct CDR3 sequences in the sample, roughly 36% were seen once. This CDR3 has 15 amino acids. The V end was cut by 4 bases, the J end by 0 bases, with 10 bases between. Germline assignment: CDR1 SEHNR and CDR2 FQNEAQ (reference sequence). Turning to this clonotype: Its antigen is currently unknown.

The chain carries TRBV7-9 and TRBJ2-1; D not certain. The sequencing sample was made of PBMCs. This TCR was sampled from a human donor in good health (CMV status not recorded). Some clones in this sample may be carry-over from other donors' samples. The CDR3 DNA reads TGTGCCAGCAGCTCCCACATGGGCTCCTACAATGAGCAGTTCTTC. Translated, it gives CASSSHMGSYNEQFF.